This entry concerns a single TCR beta chain. The data were taken from a study of T cells after yellow fever vaccination. The CDR3 spans 15 residues. TCRdb itself ran the 5' RACE reads through MiXCR, one entry per CDR3 protein. Seen here are fewer than 350,000 distinct CDR3 sequences, 3.6% observed once, and the top ten hold about 20%. The chain is built from TRBV1 and TRBJ1-1; TRBD1, the D gene given by the table, was not confirmed from the DNA. TRBV1 is a known pseudogene. This TCR was sampled from a man between 18 and 29 years old who received the YFV17D yellow fever vaccine. The material sequenced was PBMCs, taken on the day of the yellow fever booster vaccination. The CDR3 is CTSSQTGTGGSEAFF. The DNA of the CDR3 is TGCACCAGCAGCCAAACCGGGACAGGGGGCTCTGAAGCTTTCTTT.